This is a list of T cell receptor beta chains from one sample in a study of T cell changes during pregnancy in multiple sclerosis. Using immunoSEQ multiplex PCR, the repertoire was profiled, and TCRdb retains in-frame clones only, with some absent. Of roughly 55,000 clones in the sample, approximately 92% were seen once. Sequencing used CD4+ T cells from peripheral blood mononuclear cells, obtained after pregnancy. These receptors all stem from a female donor in good health, enrolled as a control in a pregnancy study. Each CDR3 is given with its conserved first and last residue. D genes are given only for firm matches. For some rows the clone size is stated as once, few or many, or as a class when expanded; others skip it.

D	V	J	size	CDR3	DNA
.	TRBV11-1	TRBJ2-2	.	CASSPQGRTYTGELFF	TGTGCCAGCAGCCCCCAGGGCCGCACCTACACCGGGGAGCTGTTTTTT
.	TRBV21-1	TRBJ2-6	few	CAGRPQLTPLAANVLTF	TGTGCCGGCCGTCCACAGCTCACCCCCCTTGCGGCCAACGTCCTGACTTTC
.	TRBV7-3	TRBJ2-7	once	CASSLNPATSYEQYF	TGTGCCAGCAGCTTAAATCCCGCCACTTCTTACGAGCAGTACTTC
.	TRBV27	TRBJ1-1	.	CASSLKPYRAHTEAFF	TGTGCCAGCAGTTTGAAACCCTACAGGGCTCACACTGAAGCTTTCTTT
TRBD1	TRBV12-5	TRBJ1-3	.	CASDFADRVSGNTIYF	TGTGCTAGTGACTTCGCCGACAGGGTTTCTGGAAACACCATATATTTT
.	TRBV18	TRBJ1-3	.	CASSPPGARDSGNTIYF	TGTGCCAGCTCACCACCGGGGGCTCGGGACTCTGGAAACACCATATATTTT
TRBD1	TRBV25-1	TRBJ1-2	.	CASSGDRGSYGYTF	TGTGCCAGCAGCGGCGACAGGGGCAGCTATGGCTACACCTTC
.	TRBV11-2	TRBJ1-2	once	CASSPFMRDYGYTF	TGTGCCAGCAGCCCTTTTATGCGGGACTATGGCTACACCTTC
.	TRBV15	TRBJ2-4	.	CATSREEDYVNIQYF	TGTGCCACCAGCAGAGAAGAGGATTATGTAAACATTCAGTACTTC
TRBD1	TRBV19	TRBJ1-5	.	CASSDRAGGDQPQHF	TGTGCCAGTAGCGACAGGGCCGGGGGTGATCAGCCCCAGCATTTT
.	TRBV7-3	TRBJ1-1	few	CASSLKRNTEAFF	TGTGCCAGCAGCTTAAAGCGGAACACTGAAGCTTTCTTT
.	TRBV28	TRBJ1-3	.	CASSAPGTSRGNTIYF	TGTGCCAGCAGTGCTCCGGGGACATCGAGAGGAAACACCATATATTTT
.	TRBV6-5	TRBJ2-7	.	CASSPRVVAYEQYF	TGTGCCAGCAGTCCTCGCGTTGTGGCCTACGAGCAGTACTTC
.	TRBV5-1	TRBJ2-3	once	CASFPRPTSTDTQYF	TGCGCCAGCTTCCCCCGCCCGACTAGCACAGATACGCAGTATTTT
.	TRBV7-9	TRBJ2-5	few	CASSTWLGGLETQYF	TGTGCCAGCAGCACTTGGTTGGGGGGTCTGGAGACCCAGTACTTC
TRBD1	TRBV19	TRBJ1-2	.	CASMGTGANYGYTF	TGTGCCAGTATGGGGACAGGCGCCAACTATGGCTACACCTTC
.	TRBV6-4	TRBJ1-2	.	CASQPRTGAGGYTF	TGTGCCAGCCAGCCCCGCACCGGCGCGGGAGGCTACACCTTC
TRBD1	TRBV5-4	TRBJ1-2	.	CASSRNNRGEDYGYTF	TGTGCCAGCAGCCGTAACAACAGGGGGGAGGACTATGGCTACACCTTC
TRBD1	TRBV4-1	TRBJ1-5	.	CASSQGQGPGPQHF	TGCGCCAGCAGCCAGGGACAGGGCCCGGGGCCCCAGCATTTT
.	TRBV7-8	TRBJ1-1	.	CASSSRSEAFF	TGTGCCAGCAGCTCCCGGTCTGAAGCTTTCTTT
.	TRBV6-5	TRBJ1-1	.	CASSPRGLVHTEAFF	TGTGCCAGCAGTCCGCGGGGGTTGGTGCACACTGAAGCTTTCTTT
.	TRBV6-1	TRBJ1-1	once	CASSSRRAWTEAFF	TGTGCCAGCAGCTCTAGGAGGGCATGGACTGAAGCTTTCTTT
TRBD2	TRBV30	TRBJ2-1	.	CAWSSVGLAGSSYNEQFF	TGTGCCTGGAGTTCGGTAGGGCTAGCGGGCAGCTCCTACAATGAGCAGTTCTTC
TRBD1	TRBV11-2	TRBJ2-7	.	CASSPQGGTAYEQYF	TGTGCCAGCAGCCCCCAAGGGGGCACCGCCTACGAGCAGTACTTC
TRBD2	TRBV7-3	TRBJ2-3	.	CASSFDGGADTQYF	TGTGCCAGCAGCTTCGACGGGGGGGCCGATACGCAGTATTTT
TRBD1	TRBV4-3	TRBJ2-6	.	CASSQDWGQVAGANVLTF	TGCGCCAGCAGCCAAGATTGGGGACAGGTTGCTGGGGCCAACGTCCTGACTTTC
.	TRBV5-6	TRBJ1-1	.	CASSAIGGKAEAFF	TGTGCCAGCAGCGCCATAGGGGGAAAGGCTGAAGCTTTCTTT
.	TRBV19	TRBJ2-1	.	CASRPRGANDNEQFF	TGTGCCAGCCGACCTCGGGGGGCTAATGACAATGAGCAGTTCTTC
TRBD1	TRBV11-2	TRBJ1-1	.	CASSYLQGVSEAFF	TGTGCCAGCAGTTATCTGCAGGGGGTCTCTGAAGCTTTCTTT